This entry lists 29 T cell receptor beta chains sequenced from one sample in a study of long-term antiretroviral therapy in people with HIV. Sequencing used immunoSEQ v3.0 at survey level. TCRdb's copy holds only in-frame clones and misses some; the assay was immunoSEQ multiplex PCR. Of about 39,000 clones listed, 70% to 90% were seen once; the top ten hold 4% to 4.5%. The sample in question was unsorted PBMCs, obtained 1.2 years after starting antiretroviral therapy. These TCRs come from a woman aged 50 to 60 with HIV.

V is TRBV5-6 and J is TRBJ2-2; possible D gene TRBD1, 5 bases. The CDR3 length is 14 residues. Germline CDR1 SGHDT, CDR2 YYEEEE. V was pared by 4 bases and J by 0 bases, with 7 bases between. The CDR3 here is CASSVTANTGELFF. The CDR3 DNA reads as TGTGCCAGCAGCGTGACAGCGAACACCGGGGAGCTGTTTTTT.

This rearrangement joins TRBV25-1 to TRBJ1-1, with no clear D. Between the trimmed V and J ends, which lost 7 bases and 5 bases, there was a span of 8 bases. The length of the CDR3 is 11 residues. Germline CDR1 MGHDK, CDR2 SYGVNS. CDR3 protein: CASNGGTEAFF. Here the CDR3 DNA reads TGTGCCAGCAACGGAGGGACTGAAGCTTTCTTT.

The J gene is TRBJ1-1, the V gene TRBV5-1; D unresolved. This CDR3 is built from 15 residues. V lost 5 bases, J lost 1 base, and 15 bases lay in between. Germline CDR1 and CDR2: SGHRS and YFSETQ. The CDR3 spells CASSSFVSENTEAFF. The CDR3 region has the DNA TGCGCCAGCAGTTCCTTTGTATCAGAGAACACTGAAGCTTTCTTT.

This clone has a single count. This chain links TRBV5-1 with TRBJ2-3; D remains unclear. The CDR3 spans 14 residues. Trimming cost V 4 bases and J 6 bases, with 15 bases left between them. The germline gives CDR1 SGHRS, CDR2 YFSETQ. The CDR3 sequence is CASSPTGTGDTQYF. DNA of the CDR3: TGCGCCAGCAGCCCAACTGGAACCGGCGATACGCAGTATTTT.

Points on this clone: The junction and the germline gene differ at one end; a read error may be behind it. The chain has TRBV2 and TRBJ2-3; D is possibly TRBD1 (6 bases). CDR3 length: 13 residues. In germline, CDR1 is SNHLY, CDR2 FYNNEI. This chain's CDR3 is CASSQQGTGTQYF. The CDR3 nucleotides are TGTGCCAGCAGCCAACAGGGCACAGGTACGCAGTATTTT.

The gene calls are TRBV25-1 and TRBJ2-2, with D possibly being TRBD2 (7 bases). The germline gives CDR1 MGHDK, CDR2 SYGVNS. Trimming stripped 3 bases from V and 4 bases from J, with 12 bases between. The CDR3 is 15 residues long. The CDR3 coding sequence is TGTGCCAGCAGTGACAGGGGAGGGGGCACCGGGGAGCTGTTTTTT. It specifies CASSDRGGGTGELFF.

This sequence joins TRBV30 and TRBJ1-2; TRBD1 matches 10 bases. The CDR3 is 14 amino acids. CDR1 is GTSNPN, CDR2 SVGIG, per germline (reference sequence). V trimming: 2 bases; J trimming: 6 bases; junction bases outside the gene matches: 6. The chain's CDR3 is CAWSTDRGQNGYTF. CDR3 DNA: TGTGCCTGGAGTACTGACAGGGGGCAAAATGGCTACACCTTC. Complete variable domain (other parts from reference TRBV30 and TRBJ1-2): SQTIHQWPATLVQPVGSPLSLECTVEGTSNPNLYWYRQAAGRGLQLLFYSVGIGQISSEVPQNLSASRPQDRQFILSSKKLLLSDSGFYLCAWSTDRGQNGYTFGSGTRLTVV.

The J gene is TRBJ1-1, the V gene TRBV14; 11 bases match TRBD1. CDR3 length: 14 residues. After removal of 6 bases from V and 6 bases from J, the junction contained 6 bases not matched to a gene. Germline CDR1 is SGHDN and CDR2 is FVKESK. The CDR3 region is CASSWTGGASEAFF. DNA for the CDR3: TGTGCCAGCAGTTGGACAGGGGGCGCTTCTGAAGCTTTCTTT.

The chain couples TRBV6-4 to TRBJ2-2; 9 bases match TRBD2. This CDR3 has 16 amino acids. Trimming removed 4 bases from V and 6 bases from J; junction bases left unmatched: 9. From germline, CDR1 is MRHNA and CDR2 SNTAGT. This CDR3 is CASSAFSGGLAGELFF. CDR3 sequence (DNA): TGTGCCAGCAGTGCCTTCAGCGGGGGGCTCGCCGGGGAGCTGTTTTTT.

V is TRBV6-4 and J is TRBJ1-2; 8 nucleotides line up with TRBD1. The CDR3 has 14 amino acids. The germline gives CDR1 MRHNA, CDR2 SNTAGT. Trimming at V came to 7 bases and at J to 4 bases, leaving 8 bases not matched to a gene. The CDR3 here is CASTPGQGPYGYTF. CDR3 nucleotides: TGTGCCAGCACGCCCGGACAGGGACCCTATGGCTACACCTTC.

The gene calls are TRBV9 and TRBJ1-2; 10 nucleotides align to TRBD1. The CDR3 has 15 amino acids. CDR1 is SGDLS, CDR2 YYNGEE, per germline. The J segment lost 2 bases and the V segment lost 3 bases, leaving 4 bases of the junction unmatched. CDR3 protein: CASSGGTGVNYGYTF. CDR3 nucleotides: TGTGCCAGCAGCGGGGGGACAGGGGTCAACTATGGCTACACCTTC.

This chain joins TRBV4-1 and TRBJ2-5; D may correspond to TRBD1 or TRBD2 (5 bases each). With 4 bases removed from V and 5 bases from J, the gap between germline ends came to 17 bases. The germline CDR1 and CDR2 sequences are MGHRA and YSYEKL. The CDR3 is 15 residues long. CDR3 in amino acids: CASSRLEGRRETQYF. The CDR3 region has the DNA TGCGCCAGCAGCCGACTCGAGGGACGGCGGGAGACCCAGTACTTC.

V usage is TRBV7-9 and J usage is TRBJ1-6; D is unclear. Trimming removed 0 bases from V and 10 bases from J, with 13 bases in between. This CDR3 is built from 15 residues. Germline-derived CDR1 and CDR2 are SEHNR and FQNEAQ (reference sequence). The CDR3 region is CASSLASLTGSPLHF. The CDR3 nucleotides read TGTGCCAGCAGCTTAGCGTCCCTTACCGGCTCACCCCTCCACTTT.

V is TRBV5-1 and J is TRBJ2-2; 7 bases match TRBD1. V shed 4 bases and J 0 bases; nucleotides not matched to a gene: 3. This CDR3 region has 15 residues. Germline CDR1 reads SGHRS; CDR2 reads YFSETQ. The CDR3 nucleotides are TGCGCCAGCAGCCAGGACAGGACGAACACCGGGGAGCTGTTTTTT. Amino acid sequence: CASSQDRTNTGELFF. The whole variable domain, filled in from reference TRBV5-1 and TRBJ2-2, reads KAGVTQTPRYLIKTRGQQVTLSCSPISGHRSVSWYQQTPGQGLQFLFEYFSETQRNKGNFPGRFSGRQFSNSRSEMNVSTLELGDSALYLCASSQDRTNTGELFFGEGSRLTVL.

This chain links TRBV6-1 with TRBJ2-3; 7 nucleotides agree with TRBD2. This CDR3 has 15 residues. The ends lost 6 bases at V and 3 bases at J; junction bases unmatched: 9. Per the germline V gene, CDR1 is MNHNS and CDR2 is SASEGT. The CDR3 DNA reads as TGTGCCAGCAGAACTAGCGCAGTTGAAACAGATACGCAGTATTTT. Translation: CASRTSAVETDTQYF.

The chain links TRBV7-3 to TRBJ2-2; tentative D call: TRBD2 (6 bases). The CDR3 is 12 amino acids. Germline CDR1 reads SGHTA; CDR2 reads FQGTGA. V dropped 5 bases and J dropped 7 bases, with 8 bases sitting between them. The CDR3 spells CASSGGGGELFF. The CDR3 bases are TGTGCCAGCAGCGGGGGAGGCGGGGAGCTGTTTTTT.

The chain links TRBV7-2 to TRBJ1-1; D perhaps matches TRBD1 (6 bases). Germline-derived CDR1 and CDR2 are SGHTA and FQGNSA. Trimming stripped 5 bases from V and 3 bases from J, with 13 bases between. The CDR3 contains 14 residues. The CDR3 DNA sequence: TGTGCCAGCAGCACCAGGGGAGGGGACACTGAAGCTTTCTTT. Residues: CASSTRGGDTEAFF.

This chain uses TRBV2 with TRBJ2-1; D may match TRBD1 or TRBD2 (6 bases each). The germline CDR1 and CDR2 sequences are SNHLY and FYNNEI. V shed 10 bases and J shed 1 base, with 17 bases lying between them. This CDR3 spans 15 amino acids. The CDR3 DNA is TGTGCCACTGGAGGGTCGGGGGCGTCCTACAATGAGCAGTTCTTC. It yields the protein CATGGSGASYNEQFF.

This clone was counted once. The V and J genes are TRBV7-3 and TRBJ2-1; 12 nucleotides line up with TRBD2. This CDR3 contains 15 residues. The V and J ends lost 4 bases and 8 bases, in that order; junction bases with no gene match: 6. Germline CDR1 SGHTA, CDR2 FQGTGA. DNA of the CDR3: TGTGCCAGCAGCTCAGCTAGCGGGGGGGCGCATGAGCAGTTCTTC. Its protein is CASSSASGGAHEQFF.

The chain recombines TRBV11-2 with TRBJ2-6; the D gene is possibly TRBD1 (5 bases). V was shortened by 0 bases and J by 4 bases, with 19 bases between the two germline ends. Germline V gives CDR1 SGHAT, CDR2 FQNNGV. This CDR3 comprises 19 residues. CDR3 DNA: TGTGCCAGCAGCTTAGATTTTACAGGAAGGTTCTTAGGGGCCAACGTCCTGACTTTC. This translates into CASSLDFTGRFLGANVLTF.

The rearrangement joins TRBV19 to TRBJ1-4; D gene unclear. Germline V CDR1 and CDR2: LNHDA, SQIVND (reference sequence). Trimming shortened V by 7 bases and J by 0 bases, and 12 bases separated the two germline ends. This CDR3 is built from 15 residues. CDR3 amino acids: CASTNGGATNEKLFF. CDR3 sequence (DNA): TGTGCCAGTACCAATGGAGGAGCAACTAATGAAAAACTGTTTTTT.

V usage is TRBV12-1 and J usage is TRBJ2-7; TRBD1, the D gene given by the table, was not confirmed from the DNA. TRBV12-1 is given as a pseudogene. There are 15 residues in the CDR3. The CDR3 spells CASSFAKDKKYEQYF. The CDR3 DNA reads TGTGCCAGCAGCTTTGCCAAGGACAAGAAGTACGAGCAGTACTTC.

This rearrangement joins TRBV18 to TRBJ1-1; D not certain. This CDR3 has 13 amino acids. Trimming cost V 2 bases and J 1 base, with 5 bases left between them. Germline CDR1 reads KGHSH; CDR2 reads LQKENI. The CDR3 sequence: CASSPGRNTEAFF. Here the CDR3 DNA reads TGTGCCAGCTCACCAGGCAGGAACACTGAAGCTTTCTTT. Variable domain in full (rest from reference TRBV18 and TRBJ1-1): NAGVMQNPRHLVRRRGQEARLRCSPMKGHSHVYWYRQLPEEGLKFMVYLQKENIIDESGMPKERFSAEFPKEGPSILRIQQVVRGDSAAYFCASSPGRNTEAFFGQGTRLTVV.

V and J are TRBV29-1 and TRBJ2-7; D might be TRBD1 (5 bases). Germline V gene lookup returns CDR1 SQVTM and CDR2 ANQGSEA. The CDR3 is 12 amino acids. V dropped 5 bases and J dropped 3 bases, with 11 bases sitting between them. Here the CDR3 reads CSVNIQGYEQYF. CDR3 bases: TGCAGCGTTAATATCCAGGGCTACGAGCAGTACTTC.

The sample holds one count of this clone. The V gene is TRBV11-3, the J gene TRBJ2-2; D is unclear. Germline assignment: CDR1 SGHNT and CDR2 YENEEA. The CDR3 is 14 residues long. Trimming took 0 bases from V and 4 from J, leaving 6 bases between them. The chain's CDR3 is CASSLDGSTGELFF. In DNA form, the CDR3 reads TGTGCCAGCAGCTTAGATGGTTCCACCGGGGAGCTGTTTTTT.

The CDR3 sequence: CAWDRDIGGLFF. CDR3 DNA sequence: TGTGCCTGGGACAGAGACATCGGTGGACTGTTTTTT. The genes are TRBV30 and TRBJ1-4; weak D call: TRBD1 (5 bases). V lost 5 bases to trimming and J lost 13 bases, with 17 bases between them. The CDR3 covers 12 residues. The germline CDR1 and CDR2 sequences are GTSNPN and SVGIG (reference sequence).

The chain joins TRBV30 to TRBJ1-6; 8 bases match TRBD1. The CDR3 extends over 13 amino acids. The V gene's germline CDR1 is GTSNPN and CDR2 SVGIG (reference sequence). J was trimmed by 6 bases and V by 5 bases; bases with no gene match: 3. The CDR3 bases are TGTGCCTGGGGGGACAGGACTAATTCACCCCTCCACTTT. Translation: CAWGDRTNSPLHF. Drawing the rest from reference TRBV30 and TRBJ1-6, the complete variable domain is SQTIHQWPATLVQPVGSPLSLECTVEGTSNPNLYWYRQAAGRGLQLLFYSVGIGQISSEVPQNLSASRPQDRQFILSSKKLLLSDSGFYLCAWGDRTNSPLHFGNGTRLTVT.

The V gene is TRBV6-1, the J gene TRBJ1-1; unclear D gene. CDR1 is MNHNS, CDR2 SASEGT, per germline. This CDR3 spans 14 amino acids. Deletions cut 6 bases from V and 5 bases from J, with 16 bases between. CDR3 DNA: TGTGCCAGCAGCTCATACAAGTCCGGGACTGAAGCTTTCTTT. Translated: CASSSYKSGTEAFF.

This clone was found once. This chain uses TRBV5-5 with TRBJ1-4; TRBD1 might be the D (6 bases). Trimming removed 4 bases from V and 7 bases from J, with 17 bases in between. The germline gives CDR1 SGHKS, CDR2 YYEKEE (reference sequence). The CDR3 spans 15 residues. CDR3 nucleotide sequence: TGTGCCAGCAGCAGACCCCCGGGGGCAGGTGAAAAACTGTTTTTT. Its protein product is CASSRPPGAGEKLFF.